Listed here are 10 T cell receptor beta chains from one sample, sequenced in a study of cytomegalovirus exposure and HLA in healthy donors. Primers: 60 Vbeta forward and 13 Jbeta reverse. The table came from immunoSEQ multiplex PCR; TCRdb's copy has only in-frame clones and leaves some out. The sample has under 150,000 clones; 65% to 85% are singletons. The sequencing sample was made of PBMCs. The source of these receptors is a male donor in good health and CMV-seronegative.

The table lists this clone with a few counts. This chain links TRBV30 with TRBJ2-3; 9 bases are a match to TRBD1. Unmatched junction bases numbered 4, after V lost 1 base and J lost 14 bases. Germline CDR1 reads GTSNPN; CDR2 reads SVGIG (reference sequence). The CDR3 covers 11 residues. CDR3 protein: CAWSGDRVPYF. The DNA for the CDR3 is TGTGCCTGGAGTGGGGACAGGGTCCCGTATTTT.

The chain joins TRBV7-3 to TRBJ2-2, with TRBD1 as a possible D gene (6 bases). The germline V and J ends were trimmed by 3 bases and 5 bases, with 22 bases remaining between them. Looked up from germline, CDR1 is SGHTA and CDR2 is FQGTGA. The CDR3 extends over 18 amino acids. The CDR3, as DNA: TGTGCCAGCAGCTTGTTCCCTGGCGGCCAAGACAGGACCGGGGAGCTGTTTTTT. Translated, it gives CASSLFPGGQDRTGELFF. The full variable domain, rest sourced from reference TRBV7-3 and TRBJ2-2, is GAGVSQTPSNKVTEKGKYVELRCDPISGHTALYWYRQSLGQGPEFLIYFQGTGAADDSGLPNDRFFAVRPEGSVSTLKIQRTERGDSAVYLCASSLFPGGQDRTGELFFGEGSRLTVL.

This chain links TRBV14 with TRBJ1-2, with 9 bases that match TRBD1. V was clipped by 1 base and J by 7 bases; unmatched bases: 10. The CDR3 loop spans 16 amino acids. Germline values: CDR1 SGHDN, CDR2 FVKESK. CDR3 sequence (DNA): TGTGCCAGCAGCCAAGTAGGTGGGACAGGGACGGCTGGCTACACCTTC. Translation gives CASSQVGGTGTAGYTF.

The chain combines TRBV7-9 with TRBJ1-2, with a tentative D call TRBD1 (5 bases). The V end was cut by 2 bases, the J end by 4 bases, with 17 bases between. The V gene's germline CDR1 is SEHNR and CDR2 FQNEAQ (reference sequence). This CDR3 has 16 amino acids. The CDR3 loop reads CASSLIDSRPLYGYTF. The CDR3 coding sequence is TGTGCCAGCAGCTTAATTGACAGCAGACCTCTCTATGGCTACACCTTC.

Notes on this clone: Relative to the germline gene, one junction end is altered; a read error may explain this. The J gene is TRBJ2-7, the V gene TRBV5-4; TRBD2 might be the D (6 bases). CDR3 length equals 11 residues. The V gene's germline CDR1 is SGHNT and CDR2 YYREEE (reference sequence). In DNA form, the CDR3 reads TGTGCCAGCCAAATAGGGGAGGAGCTGTACTTC. Protein: CASQIGEELYF. The entire variable domain, with the rest obtained from reference TRBV5-4 and TRBJ2-7, is as follows: ETGVTQSPTHLIKTRGQQVTLRCSSQSGHNTVSWYQQALGQGPQFIFQYYREEENGRGNFPPRFSGLQFPNYSSELNVNALELDDSALYLCASQIGEELYFGPGTRLTVT.

The chain recombines TRBV19 with TRBJ2-2; weak D call: TRBD2 (5 bases). V was trimmed by 3 bases and J by 8 bases, leaving 10 bases between them. The germline V gene encodes CDR1 LNHDA and CDR2 SQIVND (reference sequence). The CDR3 spans 13 residues. The chain's CDR3 is CASSITGVGELFF. CDR3 nucleotide sequence: TGTGCCAGTAGTATTACCGGGGTTGGGGAGCTGTTTTTT.

The chain uses TRBV7-3 and TRBJ2-7; the match to TRBD2 covers 8 bases. This CDR3 comprises 15 residues. Germline values: CDR1 SGHTA, CDR2 FQGTGA. Trimming removed 5 bases from V and 5 bases from J; junction bases left unmatched: 11. Written as DNA, the CDR3 is TGTGCCAGCAGCCTGGGGGGCGGGAGGTTCAACGAGCAGTACTTC. It codes for CASSLGGGRFNEQYF.

The gene calls are TRBV29-1 and TRBJ2-7, with 8 bases identical to TRBD1. V lost 6 bases to trimming and J lost 7 bases; unmatched junction nucleotides: 14. CDR1 and CDR2 from the germline V gene are SQVTM and ANQGSEA. This CDR3 contains 14 residues. The CDR3 is CSVRGTGGVGEQYF. CDR3 sequence (DNA): TGCAGCGTCCGAGGCACAGGGGGAGTGGGTGAGCAGTACTTC.

The chain links TRBV27 to TRBJ2-7; 7 bases map to TRBD2. The CDR3 sequence is 15 residues long. Per germline, CDR1 MNHEY and CDR2 SMNVEV (reference sequence). V lost 8 bases to trimming and J lost 2 bases; unmatched junction nucleotides: 12. CDR3 residues: CASRPGGWGPYEQYF. The CDR3 DNA reads as TGTGCCAGCCGGCCCGGGGGGTGGGGCCCCTACGAGCAGTACTTC.

In nucleotides, the CDR3 is TGCGCCAGCAGCCATCATGTCCAGGCAGGGGCGGCTTTCTTT. Amino acids: CASSHHVQAGAAFF. The rearrangement joins TRBV4-3 to TRBJ1-1; D possibly corresponds to TRBD1 (6 bases). In germline, CDR1 is LGHNA, CDR2 YSLEER. Trimming took 3 bases from V and 11 from J, leaving 19 bases between them. This CDR3 contains 14 residues.